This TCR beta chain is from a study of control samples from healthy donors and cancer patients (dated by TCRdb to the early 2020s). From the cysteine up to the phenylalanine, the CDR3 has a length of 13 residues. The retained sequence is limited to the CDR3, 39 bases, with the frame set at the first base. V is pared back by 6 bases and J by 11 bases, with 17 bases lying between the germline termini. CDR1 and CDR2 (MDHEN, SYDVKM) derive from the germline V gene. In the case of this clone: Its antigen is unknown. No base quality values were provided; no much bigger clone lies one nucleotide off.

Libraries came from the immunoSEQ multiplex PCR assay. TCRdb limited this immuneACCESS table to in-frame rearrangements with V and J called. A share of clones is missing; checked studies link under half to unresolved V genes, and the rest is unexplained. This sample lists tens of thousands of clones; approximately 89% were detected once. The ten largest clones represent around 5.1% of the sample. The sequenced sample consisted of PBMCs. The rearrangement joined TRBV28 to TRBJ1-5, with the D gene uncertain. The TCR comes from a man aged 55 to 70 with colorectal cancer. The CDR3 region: CASSTPRGSAQHF. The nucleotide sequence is TGTGCCAGCAGCACGCCCCGGGGTTCAGCCCAGCATTTT. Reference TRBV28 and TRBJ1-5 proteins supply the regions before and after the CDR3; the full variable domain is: DVKVTQSSRYLVKRTGEKVFLECVQDMDHENMFWYRQDPGLGLRLIYFSYDVKMKEKGDIPEGYSVSREKKERFSLILESASTNQTSMYLCASSTPRGSAQHFGDGTRLSIL.